This paragraph covers one T cell receptor beta chain sequence. Its matching antigen is unknown. The data originate from a study of beta chain features in type 1 diabetes. Study findings and constraints: cDNA-based reads could over-represent cells with high TCR expression.

Every isolated RNA sample was fully reverse transcribed, so sequencing captured expressed TCRB transcripts. Average reads for naive, central memory and regulatory T cell samples were about 3.6 million. Libraries were prepared by immunoSEQ multiplex PCR; TCRdb keeps only in-frame clonotypes and omits some of them. The sample consists of a few hundred thousand clones, 25% to 35% of them appearing once. The CDR3 is 12 amino acids. V gave up 7 bases and J gave up 6 bases, with 11 bases separating them. CDR1 and CDR2 from the germline V gene are SGHAT and FQNNGV. Sorting gave populations that all exceeded 95% purity.

The sequence was collected from a man under 40 in good health. Sequences were obtained from central memory CD4+ T cells from blood. The gene calls are TRBV11-2 and TRBJ2-3; D is unclear. CDR3 sequence reads: CASTTLVDTQYF. DNA for the CDR3: TGTGCCAGCACAACCCTAGTGGATACGCAGTATTTT.